One and the same sample provided the 9 T cell receptor beta chains below, sequenced in a study of blood T cells in healthy people across ages. PCR was performed a second time for roughly 7 to 11 cycles using a sample-barcoded 5' primer and a J-beta primer mix. TCRdb reanalysed the 5' RACE reads using MiXCR and keeps one entry per CDR3 protein. Of 800,000 to 1,300,000 distinct CDR3 sequences listed, less than 25% are singletons. This sample was also put to use in a study of T cells of mothers and their children.

Sequenced sample: blood. The receptors here all came from a girl aged 2 to 10 in good health.

This clonotype has more than one count but fewer than ten. The genes are TRBV7-6 and TRBJ1-1, with D maybe TRBD1 (6 bases). Germline V CDR1 and CDR2: SGHVS, FNYEAQ. The CDR3 extends over 13 amino acids. Deletions cut 4 bases from V and 6 bases from J, with 12 bases between. CDR3 sequence (DNA): TGTGCCAGCAGCTCCGAGGGGGGATCTGAAGCTTTCTTT. Its translation: CASSSEGGSEAFF.

The DNA for the CDR3 is TGTGCCAGCAATCCCGGGACTAGCGGGCCGCGAGAGACCCAGTACTTC. This sequence encodes CASNPGTSGPRETQYF. The V and J genes are TRBV6-5 and TRBJ2-5; TRBD2 aligns across 12 bases. The CDR3 has 16 amino acids. After removal of 7 bases from V and 4 bases from J, the junction contained 10 bases not matched to a gene. The germline V gene encodes CDR1 MNHEY and CDR2 SVGAGI.

This clonotype was counted only a few times. This chain joins TRBV4-3 and TRBJ2-5; the D call may be TRBD1 or TRBD2 (5 bases each). The J call may be wrong; the DNA end is better matched by TRBJ2-1. CDR1 LGHNA and CDR2 YSLEER come from the germline V gene. The CDR3 extends over 15 amino acids. The CDR3 reads CASSQDRDRSNEQFF. CDR3 nucleotides: TGCGCCAGCAGCCAAGATAGGGACCGATCCAATGAGCAGTTCTTC.

This clonotype was seen a handful of times. V gene TRBV28 combines with J gene TRBJ2-5; no definite D call. The J call may be in error: the DNA end matches TRBJ2-7 better. The CDR3 is made up of 15 amino acids. Germline V gene lookup returns CDR1 MDHEN and CDR2 SYDVKM. The CDR3 reads CASSFPEKSSYEQYF. The CDR3 DNA sequence: TGTGCCAGCAGTTTTCCAGAGAAGTCCTCCTACGAGCAGTACTTC.

V and J are TRBV7-6 and TRBJ2-1, with a weak D call TRBD2 (6 bases). CDR3 length equals 15 residues. The V end lost 5 bases, the J end lost 2 bases, and 13 bases lay between the germline ends. CDR1 is SGHVS and CDR2 is FNYEAQ in the germline V gene. The CDR3 here is CASSQRLGPYNEQFF. CDR3 bases: TGTGCCAGCAGCCAGCGACTAGGCCCCTACAATGAGCAGTTCTTC.

The chain carries TRBV6-5 and TRBJ2-3; 10 nucleotides line up with TRBD2. V shed 1 base, J shed 3 bases, and the junction held 4 bases outside the gene matches. This CDR3 region has 16 residues. Germline V gene lookup returns CDR1 MNHEY and CDR2 SVGAGI. The CDR3 sequence: CASSYLAGGVTDTQYF. The CDR3 nucleotides are TGTGCCAGCAGTTACTTAGCGGGAGGAGTTACAGATACGCAGTATTTT.

This chain connects TRBV20-1 to TRBJ2-3, with D unclear. V dropped 3 bases and J dropped 4 bases, with 11 bases sitting between them. Per the germline V gene, CDR1 is DFQATT and CDR2 is SNEGSKA (reference sequence). The CDR3 extends over 13 amino acids. The DNA of the CDR3 is TGCAGTGCTAGCTTAGTGAGCCCAGATACGCAGTATTTT. Translation: CSASLVSPDTQYF.

This sequence joins TRBV4-1 and TRBJ2-7, with D perhaps TRBD1 (5 bases). The germline gives CDR1 MGHRA, CDR2 YSYEKL. The V end was cut by 0 bases, the J end by 4 bases, with 16 bases between. This CDR3 contains 16 residues. CDR3 nucleotide sequence: TGCGCCAGCAGCCAAGATTACCAGGGATGGGTGTACGAGCAGTACTTC. Translated, it gives CASSQDYQGWVYEQYF.

The V gene is TRBV7-2, the J gene TRBJ2-5; tentative D call: TRBD2 (6 bases). The J call may not be correct, given that the DNA end is closer to TRBJ2-1. The CDR3 contains 15 residues. Germline CDR1 reads SGHTA; CDR2 reads FQGNSA. The CDR3, as DNA: TGTGCCAGCAGCTCCCGGGCGGGGATAAACAATGAGCAGTTCTTC. Residues: CASSSRAGINNEQFF.